A selection of T cell receptor beta chains follows, all from one sample in a study of control samples from healthy donors and cancer patients. Produced via immunoSEQ multiplex PCR; TCRdb's table is partial and in-frame only. The table includes 78,000 or so clones, about 80% detected once. The sequenced material came from blood. The receptors come from a man in his forties or fifties in good health. CDR3s include the opening cysteine and the closing phenylalanine or tryptophan. D genes are given only for firm matches. Expanded clones are given a class, and other clones once, few, many or no size at all.

d_call: -
v_call: TRBV6-5
j_call: TRBJ1-1
clone_size: -
cdr3_aa: CASSLYREMNTEAFF
cdr3_nt: TGTGCCAGCAGTTTGTACAGGGAAATGAACACTGAAGCTTTCTTT

d_call: -
v_call: TRBV28
j_call: TRBJ1-2
clone_size: once
cdr3_aa: CASSPGGRDYGYTF
cdr3_nt: TGTGCCAGCAGCCCCGGCGGGAGAGACTATGGCTACACCTTC

d_call: TRBD1
v_call: TRBV18
j_call: TRBJ1-2
clone_size: -
cdr3_aa: CASSPPGQRGYGYTF
cdr3_nt: TGTGCCAGCTCACCACCGGGACAGCGGGGCTATGGCTACACCTTC

d_call: -
v_call: TRBV5-4
j_call: TRBJ2-3
clone_size: once
cdr3_aa: CASSPGTGLLGTDTQYF
cdr3_nt: TGTGCCAGCAGCCCAGGGACGGGTCTCCTTGGCACAGATACGCAGTATTTT

d_call: -
v_call: TRBV4-3
j_call: TRBJ2-3
clone_size: -
cdr3_aa: CASSQANTDTQYF
cdr3_nt: TGCGCCAGCAGCCAAGCTAACACAGATACGCAGTATTTT

d_call: TRBD2
v_call: TRBV28
j_call: TRBJ2-7
clone_size: -
cdr3_aa: CASSPHGSGSSYEQYF
cdr3_nt: TGTGCCAGCAGCCCCCATGGCAGCGGGAGCTCCTACGAGCAGTACTTC

d_call: -
v_call: TRBV20-1
j_call: TRBJ1-3
clone_size: -
cdr3_aa: CSASSGFGNTIYF
cdr3_nt: TGCAGTGCTAGTTCAGGGTTCGGAAACACCATATATTTT

d_call: -
v_call: TRBV21-1
j_call: TRBJ2-7
clone_size: -
cdr3_aa: CASSKEDGGGTDFQSSGTYEQYF
cdr3_nt: TGTGCCAGCAGCAAAGAAGATGGAGGGGGAACAGACTTCCAAAGCAGCGGGACGTACGAGCAGTACTTC

d_call: -
v_call: TRBV2
j_call: TRBJ2-5
clone_size: few
cdr3_aa: CASSKTEETQYF
cdr3_nt: TGTGCCAGCAGTAAGACAGAAGAGACCCAGTACTTC

d_call: TRBD1
v_call: TRBV28
j_call: TRBJ2-5
clone_size: -
cdr3_aa: CASSFPLTGKRETQYF
cdr3_nt: TGTGCCAGCAGTTTTCCCTTGACAGGGAAGAGAGAGACCCAGTACTTC

d_call: -
v_call: TRBV15
j_call: TRBJ2-7
clone_size: few
cdr3_aa: CATSRYRILGVQYF
cdr3_nt: TGTGCCACCAGCAGATACCGAATCCTAGGTGTGCAGTACTTC

d_call: -
v_call: TRBV2
j_call: TRBJ1-1
clone_size: many
cdr3_aa: CASSARTVNTEAFF
cdr3_nt: TGTGCCAGCAGTGCGAGGACAGTCAACACTGAAGCTTTCTTT

d_call: -
v_call: TRBV11-2
j_call: TRBJ2-3
clone_size: -
cdr3_aa: CASSLDSSGPDTQYF
cdr3_nt: TGTGCCAGCAGCTTAGATTCTTCAGGGCCGGATACGCAGTATTTT

d_call: -
v_call: TRBV19
j_call: TRBJ2-5
clone_size: -
cdr3_aa: CASQGEGYQETQYF
cdr3_nt: TGTGCCAGCCAGGGAGAAGGGTACCAAGAGACCCAGTACTTC

d_call: -
v_call: TRBV29-1
j_call: TRBJ2-7
clone_size: -
cdr3_aa: CSVVGLGRAYEQYF
cdr3_nt: TGCAGCGTTGTGGGGTTGGGCAGAGCCTACGAGCAGTACTTC

d_call: -
v_call: TRBV5-1
j_call: TRBJ1-2
clone_size: -
cdr3_aa: CASSSGTPGDGYTF
cdr3_nt: TGCGCCAGCAGCTCCGGGACGCCTGGGGATGGCTACACCTTC

d_call: -
v_call: TRBV7-8
j_call: TRBJ2-7
clone_size: -
cdr3_aa: CASSHPGTGPYEQYF
cdr3_nt: TGTGCCAGCAGCCATCCGGGGACCGGGCCCTACGAGCAGTACTTC

d_call: -
v_call: TRBV6-6
j_call: TRBJ1-2
clone_size: -
cdr3_aa: CASSAGQRNYGYTF
cdr3_nt: TGTGCCAGCAGTGCCGGACAAAGAAACTATGGCTACACCTTC

d_call: -
v_call: TRBV5-1
j_call: TRBJ1-2
clone_size: -
cdr3_aa: CASSETANYGYTF
cdr3_nt: TGCGCCAGCAGCGAAACAGCTAACTATGGCTACACCTTC

d_call: -
v_call: TRBV24-1
j_call: TRBJ2-3
clone_size: -
cdr3_aa: CATSDPSSGRATTDTQYF
cdr3_nt: TGTGCCACCAGTGATCCCTCTAGTGGGCGGGCGACCACAGATACGCAGTATTTT

d_call: -
v_call: TRBV28
j_call: TRBJ1-1
clone_size: -
cdr3_aa: CASRAGGTYTEAFF
cdr3_nt: TGTGCCAGCAGGGCCGGGGGGACTTACACTGAAGCTTTCTTT

d_call: -
v_call: TRBV12-5
j_call: TRBJ1-1
clone_size: -
cdr3_aa: CASGLVTPRRAGRSNTEAFF
cdr3_nt: TGTGCTAGTGGTTTGGTGACCCCGAGAAGAGCCGGACGGTCGAACACTGAAGCTTTCTTT

d_call: -
v_call: TRBV19
j_call: TRBJ1-5
clone_size: -
cdr3_aa: CASSIRESNQPQHF
cdr3_nt: TGTGCCAGTAGTATTAGGGAGAGCAATCAGCCCCAGCATTTT

d_call: -
v_call: TRBV3-1/TRBV3-2
j_call: TRBJ1-1
clone_size: -
cdr3_aa: CASSPMGNTEAFF
cdr3_nt: TGTGCCAGCAGCCCCATGGGGAACACTGAAGCTTTCTTT

d_call: -
v_call: TRBV5-4
j_call: TRBJ2-6
clone_size: once
cdr3_aa: CASSLVSSGANVLTF
cdr3_nt: TGTGCCAGCAGCTTAGTCAGCTCTGGGGCCAACGTCCTGACTTTC

d_call: -
v_call: TRBV4-2
j_call: TRBJ1-3
clone_size: -
cdr3_aa: CASSLEISGNTIYF
cdr3_nt: TGTGCCAGCAGTCTAGAGATCTCTGGAAACACCATATATTTT

d_call: -
v_call: TRBV7-2
j_call: TRBJ1-5
clone_size: few
cdr3_aa: CASSFQGLSNQPQHF
cdr3_nt: TGTGCCAGCAGCTTTCAGGGTCTGAGCAATCAGCCCCAGCATTTT

d_call: TRBD2
v_call: TRBV7-2
j_call: TRBJ2-1
clone_size: -
cdr3_aa: CASQGGPYNEQFF
cdr3_nt: TGTGCCAGCCAGGGAGGGCCGTACAATGAGCAGTTCTTC

d_call: -
v_call: TRBV6-2/TRBV6-3
j_call: TRBJ1-1
clone_size: -
cdr3_aa: CASSYVGALGTEAFF
cdr3_nt: TGTGCCAGCAGTTACGTGGGGGCGCTCGGCACTGAAGCTTTCTTT

d_call: TRBD1
v_call: TRBV19
j_call: TRBJ2-7
clone_size: -
cdr3_aa: CASSSRQGHEQYF
cdr3_nt: TGTGCCAGTAGTTCCCGACAGGGGCACGAGCAGTACTTC

d_call: TRBD2
v_call: TRBV5-1
j_call: TRBJ2-1
clone_size: -
cdr3_aa: CASSWGSGDYNEQFF
cdr3_nt: TGCGCCAGCAGCTGGGGTAGCGGGGACTACAATGAGCAGTTCTTC

d_call: -
v_call: TRBV9
j_call: TRBJ2-2
clone_size: -
cdr3_aa: CASSVGSGGGTGELFF
cdr3_nt: TGTGCCAGCAGCGTAGGGAGCGGAGGGGGCACCGGGGAGCTGTTTTTT

d_call: -
v_call: TRBV5-6
j_call: TRBJ1-1
clone_size: -
cdr3_aa: CASSSGGGTEAFF
cdr3_nt: TGTGCCAGCAGCTCGGGTGGGGGCACTGAAGCTTTCTTT

d_call: -
v_call: TRBV24-1
j_call: TRBJ1-5
clone_size: once
cdr3_aa: CATSDFSGQPQHF
cdr3_nt: TGTGCCACCAGTGATTTCAGCGGTCAGCCCCAGCATTTT